A selection of T cell receptor beta chains follows, all from one sample in a study of CD8 T cells in ankylosing spondylitis. TCRdb ran MiXCR on the 5' RACE reads and lists one entry per CDR3 protein. The sample lists around 150,000 distinct CDR3 sequences, approximately 48% occurring once. Specimen: synovial fluid, either unsorted or a sorted T cell fraction (not recorded which). Every receptor here comes from a male donor with ankylosing spondylitis. Both conserved end residues are part of each CDR3. The order of the fields is D gene, V gene, J gene, CDR3 protein. The D gene is left open where the match is weak.

d_gene: TRBD2
v_gene: TRBV6-2/TRBV6-3
j_gene: TRBJ2-1
CDR3aa: CASSYWGTSGYNEQFF

d_gene: -
v_gene: TRBV6-1
j_gene: TRBJ2-1
CDR3aa: CASSEALDNQGQFF

d_gene: TRBD2
v_gene: TRBV4-3
j_gene: TRBJ2-1
CDR3aa: CASSQDLGLAGWVCCNEQFF

d_gene: TRBD2
v_gene: TRBV4-3
j_gene: TRBJ2-1
CDR3aa: CASSHAKISGAPYNEQFF

d_gene: -
v_gene: TRBV20-1
j_gene: TRBJ2-7
CDR3aa: CSATANRRWGYEQYF

d_gene: TRBD2
v_gene: TRBV5-6
j_gene: TRBJ2-1
CDR3aa: CASSFGLALDNEQFF

d_gene: -
v_gene: TRBV7-8
j_gene: TRBJ2-7
CDR3aa: CASSFAGSNDEQYF

d_gene: -
v_gene: TRBV7-9
j_gene: TRBJ2-7
CDR3aa: CASSLTQSYEQYF

d_gene: -
v_gene: TRBV7-3
j_gene: TRBJ1-1
CDR3aa: CASSSGRDGDSPEAFF

d_gene: -
v_gene: TRBV10-3
j_gene: TRBJ1-1
CDR3aa: CAISEWTVYLLNTEAFF

d_gene: -
v_gene: TRBV10-2
j_gene: TRBJ1-5
CDR3aa: CASSSGPGQPQHF

d_gene: -
v_gene: TRBV5-1
j_gene: TRBJ2-1
CDR3aa: CASSFRSEPEQFF

d_gene: TRBD1
v_gene: TRBV28
j_gene: TRBJ2-3
CDR3aa: CASSFGGRGRVTDTQYF

d_gene: -
v_gene: TRBV20-1
j_gene: TRBJ2-2
CDR3aa: CSARGYNTGELFF

d_gene: TRBD2
v_gene: TRBV4-1
j_gene: TRBJ2-1
CDR3aa: CASSLASTSGRFHEQFF

d_gene: TRBD2
v_gene: TRBV28
j_gene: TRBJ2-5
CDR3aa: CASSLRLGLEETQYF

d_gene: -
v_gene: TRBV20-1
j_gene: TRBJ1-5
CDR3aa: CSAARFVGNQPQHF

d_gene: TRBD1
v_gene: TRBV5-1
j_gene: TRBJ1-1
CDR3aa: CASSSGQGQIEAFF

d_gene: -
v_gene: TRBV10-3
j_gene: TRBJ2-3
CDR3aa: CAISDPGLYADTQYF

d_gene: -
v_gene: TRBV24-1
j_gene: TRBJ1-5
CDR3aa: CATSGPGVWGSNQPQHF

d_gene: -
v_gene: TRBV5-1
j_gene: TRBJ1-4
CDR3aa: CASSWRQGTNEKLFF

d_gene: -
v_gene: TRBV20-1
j_gene: TRBJ2-3
CDR3aa: CSGSPRDTQYF

d_gene: TRBD1
v_gene: TRBV15
j_gene: TRBJ2-6
CDR3aa: CASGTDPSGANVLTF

d_gene: TRBD1
v_gene: TRBV20-1
j_gene: TRBJ1-2
CDR3aa: CSARPTGDYGYTF

d_gene: -
v_gene: TRBV4-1
j_gene: TRBJ2-2
CDR3aa: CASSQEERDTGELFF

d_gene: -
v_gene: TRBV7-9
j_gene: TRBJ2-7
CDR3aa: CASSFNGQGKKDEQYF

d_gene: -
v_gene: TRBV28
j_gene: TRBJ2-7
CDR3aa: CASSPVGTSPYEQYF

d_gene: TRBD1
v_gene: TRBV30
j_gene: TRBJ1-1
CDR3aa: CAWRVPGGLRRTEAFF

d_gene: -
v_gene: TRBV6-6
j_gene: TRBJ1-2
CDR3aa: CASSYPKGDGYTF

d_gene: -
v_gene: TRBV25-1
j_gene: TRBJ1-5
CDR3aa: CASSELGFNQPQHF

d_gene: TRBD1
v_gene: TRBV7-9
j_gene: TRBJ2-1
CDR3aa: CASSPRRDRENEQFF

d_gene: -
v_gene: TRBV7-2
j_gene: TRBJ2-3
CDR3aa: CASNKQGFTDTQYF

d_gene: -
v_gene: TRBV28
j_gene: TRBJ1-1
CDR3aa: CASSLPTALGWGTEAFF

d_gene: TRBD1
v_gene: TRBV4-1
j_gene: TRBJ2-3
CDR3aa: CASSPGDRPLVCTDTQYF

d_gene: TRBD1
v_gene: TRBV6-1
j_gene: TRBJ1-1
CDR3aa: CASIRQGTNTEAFF

d_gene: -
v_gene: TRBV6-1
j_gene: TRBJ1-2
CDR3aa: CASSEAIGWDTPYTF

d_gene: TRBD1
v_gene: TRBV6-5
j_gene: TRBJ1-2
CDR3aa: CASSTKPGQPYGYTF

d_gene: TRBD2
v_gene: TRBV12-3/TRBV12-4
j_gene: TRBJ2-5
CDR3aa: CATTPSGLAGETQYF

d_gene: -
v_gene: TRBV4-2
j_gene: TRBJ2-5
CDR3aa: CASSLTRVGETQYF

d_gene: -
v_gene: TRBV6-2/TRBV6-3
j_gene: TRBJ1-6
CDR3aa: CASSPRYPDGPESGYNSPLHF

d_gene: -
v_gene: TRBV27
j_gene: TRBJ1-1
CDR3aa: CASSLFDGNTEAFF

d_gene: TRBD2
v_gene: TRBV5-1
j_gene: TRBJ2-1
CDR3aa: CASSPVFGTSANEQFF

d_gene: -
v_gene: TRBV28
j_gene: TRBJ1-6
CDR3aa: CASSLTIPHNSPLHF

d_gene: TRBD2
v_gene: TRBV4-2
j_gene: TRBJ2-1
CDR3aa: CASSQPTSGGNYNEQFF

d_gene: TRBD2
v_gene: TRBV11-2
j_gene: TRBJ2-3
CDR3aa: CASSASWGGVDTQYF

d_gene: -
v_gene: TRBV28
j_gene: TRBJ2-3
CDR3aa: CASSGLLDTQYF

d_gene: -
v_gene: TRBV6-1
j_gene: TRBJ2-1
CDR3aa: CASSVGSDYNEQFF

d_gene: -
v_gene: TRBV10-3
j_gene: TRBJ1-1
CDR3aa: CAAKWRGSNTEAFF

d_gene: TRBD2
v_gene: TRBV18
j_gene: TRBJ2-1
CDR3aa: CASSPASLAGDLHEQFF

d_gene: -
v_gene: TRBV7-9
j_gene: TRBJ1-4
CDR3aa: CASSQGSLNEKLFF

d_gene: TRBD2
v_gene: TRBV14
j_gene: TRBJ2-1
CDR3aa: CASSQGSGRLSEQFF

d_gene: TRBD1
v_gene: TRBV5-1
j_gene: TRBJ2-2
CDR3aa: CASSSTTWDRVGTGELFF

d_gene: TRBD2
v_gene: TRBV28
j_gene: TRBJ2-3
CDR3aa: CATSVPSGSVGTDTQYF

d_gene: TRBD2
v_gene: TRBV7-3
j_gene: TRBJ2-3
CDR3aa: CASSPRGSGGTDTQYF

d_gene: -
v_gene: TRBV12-3/TRBV12-4
j_gene: TRBJ2-2
CDR3aa: CASSLGLVIGELFF

d_gene: TRBD2
v_gene: TRBV2
j_gene: TRBJ2-1
CDR3aa: CASSEWYSGSSSYNEQFF

d_gene: -
v_gene: TRBV11-1
j_gene: TRBJ1-6
CDR3aa: CASSLGSDSDHHYNSPLHF

d_gene: TRBD2
v_gene: TRBV12-3/TRBV12-4
j_gene: TRBJ2-7
CDR3aa: CASSFGDYPSYEQYF

d_gene: TRBD1
v_gene: TRBV7-3
j_gene: TRBJ2-7
CDR3aa: CASSYGQGGAYEQYF